A single sample is the source of the 7 T cell receptor beta chains below, sequenced in a study of blood T cell repertoires in COVID-19. Assay: immunoSEQ multiplex PCR; the TCRdb copy retains only in-frame clones and omits some. The sample yields under 200,000 clones, around nine tenths seen once. Sequenced: peripheral blood. These receptors originate from a man in his sixties with active or convalescent COVID-19.

This chain links TRBV2 with TRBJ1-1; maybe TRBD1 (5 bases). V was trimmed by 11 bases and J by 0 bases, leaving 13 bases between them. Germline values: CDR1 SNHLY, CDR2 FYNNEI. The CDR3 is 13 residues long. The CDR3 DNA is TGTGCCGGTAAGACAGTATTGAACACTGAAGCTTTCTTT. It encodes CAGKTVLNTEAFF.

This chain uses TRBV5-1 with TRBJ1-3, with D unresolved. Deletions cut 0 bases from V and 0 bases from J, with 7 bases between. This CDR3 spans 15 amino acids. CDR1 and CDR2 from the germline V gene are SGHRS and YFSETQ. This CDR3 reads CASSLEAASGNTIYF. The DNA of the CDR3 is TGCGCCAGCAGCTTGGAGGCGGCCTCTGGAAACACCATATATTTT.

This clone was recorded once. V is TRBV11-2 and J is TRBJ2-1; D possibly corresponds to TRBD1 (5 bases). The CDR3 is made up of 14 amino acids. V was clipped by 5 bases and J by 4 bases, with 12 bases between them. The germline CDR1 and CDR2 sequences are SGHAT and FQNNGV. The CDR3 DNA follows: TGTGCCAGCAGCCCAGGGATCCCATACAATGAGCAGTTCTTC. This codes for CASSPGIPYNEQFF.

The V gene is TRBV6-5, the J gene TRBJ1-3; 7 nucleotides align to TRBD1. V lost 6 bases and J lost 3; bases outside the gene matches: 8. CDR1 is MNHEY and CDR2 is SVGAGI in the germline V gene. The CDR3 covers 15 residues. The CDR3 bases are TGTGCCAGCAGCAGACAGGGCTTGGGTGGAAACACCATATATTTT. It yields the protein CASSRQGLGGNTIYF.

V usage is TRBV5-6 and J usage is TRBJ1-3; weak D call: TRBD1 (6 bases). V was trimmed by 3 bases and J by 0 bases, leaving 16 bases between them. Germline assignment: CDR1 SGHDT and CDR2 YYEEEE. CDR3 length: 17 residues. CDR3 sequence (DNA): TGTGCCAGCAGCTCGACCACAGGGATAGACTCTGGAAACACCATATATTTT. This encodes CASSSTTGIDSGNTIYF.

This clone was seen only once. V usage is TRBV18 and J usage is TRBJ1-6; 9 nucleotides align to TRBD1. Germline-derived CDR1 and CDR2 are KGHSH and LQKENI. This CDR3 contains 16 residues. Germline trimming cut 3 bases from V and 6 bases from J; bases unmatched to any gene: 6. The CDR3 DNA is TGTGCCAGCTCACCGATGACAGGGGGAAGTAATTCACCCCTCCACTTT. Translated, it gives CASSPMTGGSNSPLHF.

V and J are TRBV5-1 and TRBJ1-2; 9 positions match TRBD1. V shed 7 bases and J 3 bases; nucleotides not matched to a gene: 10. This CDR3 spans 15 amino acids. CDR1 and CDR2 (germline): SGHRS, YFSETQ. In DNA, the CDR3 is TGCGCCAGCCGCGACAGGGGGGAATTTGACTATGGCTACACCTTC. It yields the protein CASRDRGEFDYGYTF.